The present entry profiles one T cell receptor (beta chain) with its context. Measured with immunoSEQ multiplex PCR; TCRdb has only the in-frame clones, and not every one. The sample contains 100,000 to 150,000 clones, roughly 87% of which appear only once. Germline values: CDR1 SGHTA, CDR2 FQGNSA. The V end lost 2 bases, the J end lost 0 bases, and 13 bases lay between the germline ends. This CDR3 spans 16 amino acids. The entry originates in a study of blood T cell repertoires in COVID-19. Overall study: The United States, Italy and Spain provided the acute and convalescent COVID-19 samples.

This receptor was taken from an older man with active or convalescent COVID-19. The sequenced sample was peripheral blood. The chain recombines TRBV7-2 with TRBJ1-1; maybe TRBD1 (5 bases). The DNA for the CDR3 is TGTGCCAGCAGCTTAAATGGGCTAGGGGTGAACACTGAAGCTTTCTTT. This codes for CASSLNGLGVNTEAFF.